This T cell receptor (beta chain) was retrieved from a study of cytomegalovirus exposure and HLA in healthy donors. Findings of the study overall: An Asian-associated ancestry cluster reportedly showed fewer N-insertions than the roughly 700-donor mean in a later analysis. Previous analysis showed most TCR beta V segments were productive about 87% or about 30% of the time. A later examination showed that TCR association rates differed by HLA locus, with DRB1 most and HLA-C fewest. Some V segments, TRBV6-2 and TRBV6-3 among them, were indistinguishable and were therefore excluded.

This clone has a handful of counts. Its antigen remains unknown. The PCR employed 60 Vbeta primers together with 13 Jbeta primers. Using immunoSEQ multiplex PCR, the repertoire was profiled, and TCRdb retains in-frame clones only, with some absent. The sample records about 100,000 clones, about 9.4% being singletons. The CDR3 runs to 14 residues. With 3 bases removed from V and 9 bases from J, the gap between germline ends came to 15 bases. Germline V CDR1 and CDR2: SNHLY, FYNNEI. This receptor was taken from a man aged 35 to 55 in good health and CMV-seropositive. This chain uses TRBV2 with TRBJ2-1; a weak D match, TRBD2 (5 bases). Sequencing was carried out using PBMCs. CDR3 sequence (DNA): TGTGCCAGCAGTGACGAGTCTAGCCGAGTTGAGCAGTTCTTC. It yields the protein CASSDESSRVEQFF.